This entry lists 2 T cell receptor beta chains sequenced from one sample in a study of blood T cell repertoires in COVID-19. Libraries were prepared by immunoSEQ multiplex PCR; TCRdb keeps only in-frame clonotypes and omits some of them. This sample has around 78,000 clones, with 60% to 80% found just once. Sequencing was carried out using peripheral blood. All receptors derive from a human donor in a cohort sampled during active COVID-19.

This chain links TRBV19 with TRBJ1-3; 8 bases fit TRBD1. CDR3 length equals 14 residues. The J segment lost 2 bases and the V segment lost 8 bases, leaving 5 bases of the junction unmatched. Germline V lookup: CDR1 LNHDA, CDR2 SQIVND (reference sequence). CDR3: CASRAGGPGNTIYF. The CDR3 region has the DNA TGTGCCAGTCGAGCAGGGGGCCCTGGAAACACCATATATTTT.

The CDR3 bases are TGTGCCAGCAGCCAGACGGATAATCTGGGGGCCACCTTC. Translating it yields CASSQTDNLGATF. This rearrangement joins TRBV7-2 to TRBJ1-2; TRBD1 might be the D (6 bases). The CDR3 has 13 amino acids. V lost 5 bases and J 13 bases, leaving 20 bases between the germline ends. CDR1 and CDR2 (germline): SGHTA, FQGNSA.